The sequence of this TCR beta chain was determined in a study of cytomegalovirus exposure and HLA in healthy donors (dated by TCRdb to about 2017). For the wider study: In an earlier analysis of around 540 of the donors, around 300 Gb of sequence data and just under 120 million unique TCR beta sequences from about 180 million T cells were reported. Donor age, sex, ethnicity and CMV serostatus were compiled together with the repertoire data. Genome-wide SNP genotypes for about 60% of the 666 donors were used in a later genetic analysis, which treated that subset as a discovery cohort. In the later analysis, no new phenotypic data were used to find candidate immune exposures; instead, reliance was placed on TCR beta sequences and their occurrence across donors. A later analysis re-examined previously published TCR beta repertoires from about 700 donors and added high-resolution HLA genotyping to investigate patterns of TCR occurrence. An earlier analysis of several hundred of the donors used high-throughput TCR beta sequencing to judge whether each TCR beta V gene segment behaved as functional or pseudogenic. Among the roughly 400 genotyped donors, around 81% belonged to the genetic ancestry cluster associated with self-reported Caucasian donors. Because of strong linkage in the cohort, a handful of DR-DQ haplotypes were treated as single units for association and clustering. Both class I and class II loci were covered by HLA typing, at four-digit resolution. Approximately 300 gigabases of sequencing data and 70 million to 100 million unique TCR sequences were included in an early release covering about 600 HLA-typed donors. The study profiled the T cell repertoires of 550 to 700 subjects by immunosequencing and related them to cytomegalovirus serostatus. Along with the roughly 670-subject first cohort, a separate validation cohort of approximately 110 different subjects was used. Every discovery cohort repertoire had been produced on one sequencing platform. The number of typed donors differed by locus: about 620-640 for A, B, C, DRB1 and DQB1; 500 to 550 for DQA1; 606 for DPA1; and about 450 for DPB1. The study was designed to test whether signatures of past pathogen exposure could be identified by cataloging public T cell receptors. To predict cytomegalovirus infection status, the study brought together high-throughput TCR immunosequencing, statistical association of individual TCRs with disease status, and machine learning. On average, roughly 200,000 unique TCR beta nucleotide sequences were sequenced per donor among fewer than 500 genotyped donors of the cohort, with roughly 20% of those sequences being non-productive. Broader findings and caveats from the paper: The 87-base-pair reads could not distinguish some IMGT-functional V segments, including TRBV6-2 and TRBV6-3, so those segments were excluded. According to a later analysis, most CMV-associated TCR beta chains appeared to be HLA-restricted, and the HLA associations seemed to be driven largely by CMV exposure. When HLA alleles, especially DR and DQ, strongly co-occurred, attributing TCR associations to individual alleles was difficult. In a later analysis, HLA-associated TCR beta chains showed more clonal expansion and lower generation probabilities than non-associated chains that were equally common. V-gene and J-gene trimming of TCR beta chains was associated with a missense DCLRE1C variant in a later genetic analysis, and the association was replicated in an independent cohort. The authors suggested that the approach could potentially be extended to other disease states and immunological phenotypes. A later analysis associated 15,000 to 20,000 TCR beta sequences with specific HLA alleles at a false discovery rate of 0.05. According to a later analysis, parvovirus B19, influenza, CMV and Epstein-Barr virus appeared linked to several top co-occurrence clusters. Cytomegalovirus status was reported to be diagnosed by the classifier with high specificity and sensitivity in both the original and validation cohorts. About 15 rarely observed V segments, including chromosome 9 orphons, were excluded from the earlier analysis of some 590 of the donors because counts were too low. In vitro tests confirmed that a few of the cytomegalovirus-associated TCR beta chains recognize cytomegalovirus antigens. A further reported finding was that TCR beta sequences accurately predicted the HLA-A and HLA-B alleles for most subjects in the first cohort. For the cohort, immune exposure information was limited to CMV serostatus. Only TCR beta chains were sequenced in this cohort, and the absence of alpha or paired-chain data limited detectable features. In an earlier analysis of some 540 of the donors, most TCR beta V segments appeared in productive rearrangements about 87% or about 30% of the time, broadly matching IMGT annotations. A later genetic analysis reported fewer N-insertions in productive TCRs among donors in an Asian-associated ancestry cluster than the roughly 700-donor mean. Roughly uniform sequencing depth across donors was assumed in presence/absence analyses, although this assumption may not hold. The study listed 164 TCR beta chains as associated with cytomegalovirus. Because HLA typing was unavailable for some donors at each locus, only the typed subset was used in association tests. Linkage disequilibrium might explain the correlated functional status among segregating V segments, but an unknown experimental factor could not be excluded. Most TCR sequences were seen in very few donors, while some public TCRs were found in many individuals. In a later analysis, TCR association rates were found to vary across HLA loci, with the most associated TCRs seen for DRB1 alleles and the fewest for HLA-C alleles. A cluster of highly shared sequence variants was judged likely to be a technical artifact of the sequencing pipeline.

Library creation used the immunoSEQ multiplex PCR assay. The multiplex PCR relied on a mix of 60 forward primers for TCR Vbeta segments and 13 reverse primers for TCR Jbeta segments. The CDR3 region of rearranged TCR beta genes was amplified from genomic DNA by a multiplex PCR assay. The Illumina HiSeq System was used to sequence the amplified TCR beta libraries as 87-base-pair reads. The authors' pipeline ran thus. A later analysis tallied approximately 87 million unique TCR beta chains across the 700 or so repertoires, and about 12 million of those chains were shared by two or more donors. Raw reads were error-corrected and collapsed into unique sequences with a nearest-neighbor algorithm that merged closely related sequences to remove PCR and sequencing errors. To assign V, D and J gene segments, CDR3 sequences were aligned to IMGT reference sequences. For a sequence to be retained, at least a six-nucleotide match to both a V gene segment and a J gene segment was required. A rearrangement counted as productive if the CDR3 had no stop codons and remained in frame with V and J, and every other rearrangement counted as non-productive. Following IMGT convention, CDR3 was defined as the stretch from the second conserved V-encoded cysteine to the conserved J-encoded phenylalanine. The earlier analysis of about 590 of the donors excluded sequences that lacked an unambiguous match to a single V gene segment. An earlier analysis of 450 to 650 of the donors called V segments functional above 56.7% productive rearrangements and segregating when the between-donor standard deviation exceeded 5%. A statistical classification framework was built for diagnosing cytomegalovirus status from the catalog of TCR beta chain sequences. In a later analysis, V and J genes were assigned by comparing TCR nucleotide sequences against IMGT/GENE-DB human TR gene sequences. In a later analysis, CDR3 sequences and most-parsimonious VDJ recombination scenarios were assigned using the TCRdist pipeline. A later analysis defined each TCR beta chain by its CDR3 amino acid sequence plus V-gene family, and excluded reads lacking a unique V-gene family. To address suspected cross-contamination and a sequencing artifact, a later analysis removed around 590 highly shared, low-generation-probability nucleotide sequences. A later analysis calculated a clonal expansion index for each public chain from normalized within-repertoire ranks of inferred template counts. In a later analysis, generation probabilities were computed with a VDJ recombination model fitted to out-of-frame rearrangements, and the resulting probabilities were checked against IGoR. In a later analysis, TCR-TCR, TCR-HLA and TCR-CMV co-occurrence was scored with hypergeometric tests, and a repertoire-size bias correction was applied to TCR pairs. A later analysis estimated false discovery rates by permuting HLA or CMV assignments 20 times. In a later analysis, co-occurring TCRs were grouped with DBSCAN, and TCRdist sequence similarity was added when clustering was performed within HLA-allele-positive subsets. Repertoires with fewer than 30,000 or more than 120,000 public chains, plus five repertoires with anomalous nucleotide sharing, were excluded from co-occurrence clustering. What TCRdb holds here is the immuneACCESS table cut down to in-frame rearrangements. Part of the clones is not present; checked against another copy, under half of the missing clones reflect an unresolved V gene, and the others are unexplained. V and J calls and clone size are given by that table; D and trimming were obtained from the DNA. For this sample there are about 140,000 clones; roughly 80% appear just once. 3.1% of the sample lies in the top ten.

The germline V gene yields SGHTA for CDR1 and FQGTGA for CDR2. The CDR3, from cysteine to phenylalanine, totals 15 residues. Here the CDR3 DNA is all that survives: 45 bases in frame from base 1. V is cut back by 4 bases and J by 2 bases, with 5 bases in the junction unmatched. The cohort was made up of approximately 670 healthy bone marrow donors. At the time of sampling, every cohort member was nominally healthy, though immune exposures that went unrecorded were likely present. The donor tested CMV seronegative, placing the donor among the 350 to 400 seronegative members of the cohort. A peripheral blood sample was provided by each donor, and peripheral blood mononuclear cells were used for TCR beta sequencing. Genomic DNA extraction from the blood cell samples was performed with the Qiagen DNeasy Blood Extraction Kit. About this clone: The specificity of this receptor is unknown. No clone much larger than this one lies a single base away; base qualities are absent.

The specimen was PBMCs. This TCR was recovered from a female donor in good health and CMV-seronegative. The rearranged segments are TRBV7-3 and TRBJ2-7; 10 bases in the junction line up with TRBD2. The nucleotide sequence reads as follows: TGTGCCAGCAGCTCCTATAGCGGGGGGCCCTACGAGCAGTACTTC. Translated, this gives CASSSYSGGPYEQYF.